This entry lists 31 T cell receptor beta chains sequenced from one sample in a study of CD8 T cells in ankylosing spondylitis. TCRdb re-analysed the 5' RACE reads in MiXCR, keeping a single row per CDR3 protein. Among fewer than 25,000 distinct CDR3 sequences listed, roughly 13% were seen once. The specimen was blood. Source of these receptors: a male donor with ankylosing spondylitis or in good health (not recorded which).

The genes are TRBV4-1 and TRBJ2-4; no firm D call. The CDR3 runs 16 residues. The V and J ends lost 0 bases and 0 bases respectively, with 9 bases between them. CDR1 MGHRA and CDR2 YSYEKL come from the germline V gene. This chain's CDR3 is CASSQEVHKAKNIQYF. For the CDR3, the DNA is TGCGCCAGCAGCCAAGAAGTGCATAAAGCCAAAAACATTCAGTACTTC.

This clonotype was detected a few times. CDR3 sequence reads: CASSTRTSGSEQYF. The CDR3 coding sequence is TGTGCCAGCAGCACCCGGACTAGCGGGAGCGAGCAGTACTTC. The chain couples TRBV28 to TRBJ2-7, with 13 bases fitting TRBD2. This CDR3 has 14 residues. V shed 6 bases, J shed 6 bases, and the junction held 5 bases outside the gene matches. The germline CDR1 and CDR2 sequences are MDHEN and SYDVKM.

The chain is built from TRBV7-9 and TRBJ1-1; a possible D gene is TRBD1 (5 bases). In germline, CDR1 is SEHNR, CDR2 FQNEAQ (reference sequence). V was cut by 1 base and J by 7 bases, with 16 bases left in between. CDR3 length: 15 residues. The CDR3 coding sequence is TGTGCCAGCAGCTTAGATGGGACCCTAGTCAGTGAAGCTTTCTTT. Its protein product is CASSLDGTLVSEAFF.

V gene TRBV29-1 combines with J gene TRBJ1-2, with 11 bases fitting TRBD1. The V gene end was trimmed by 4 bases and the J gene end by 4 bases; junction bases not matched to a gene: 2. CDR1 is SQVTM and CDR2 is ANQGSEA in the germline V gene. CDR3 length: 13 amino acids. CDR3 region: CSVAGQGAYGYTF. The CDR3 DNA is TGCAGCGTTGCTGGACAGGGGGCCTATGGCTACACCTTC. The full variable domain, rest sourced from reference TRBV29-1 and TRBJ1-2, is SAVISQKPSRDICQRGTSLTIQCQVDSQVTMMFWYRQQPGQSLTLIATANQGSEATYESGFVIDKFPISRPNLTFSTLTVSNMSPEDSSIYLCSVAGQGAYGYTFGSGTRLTVV.

This clonotype was seen ten or more times. The genes are TRBV7-2 and TRBJ2-3; 10 bases fit TRBD2. Germline loops: CDR1 SGHTA, CDR2 FQGNSA. The CDR3 runs to 14 residues. V shed 5 bases, J shed 8 bases, and the junction held 7 bases outside the gene matches. The DNA of the CDR3 is TGTGCCAGCAGCCCAGCGGGAGGGCCATCTACGCAGTATTTT. Translation gives CASSPAGGPSTQYF.

This clonotype was detected many times. The gene calls are TRBV29-1 and TRBJ1-1, with D hard to call. Germline V gives CDR1 SQVTM, CDR2 ANQGSEA. The CDR3 contains 11 residues. The V and J ends lost 3 bases and 4 bases respectively, with 6 bases between them. CDR3 nucleotide sequence: TGCAGCGTTGAGGGAAGCACTGAAGCTTTCTTT. It yields the protein CSVEGSTEAFF.

There are many counts of this clonotype. The rearrangement uses TRBV30 and TRBJ1-4; D is undetermined. V was clipped by 3 bases and J by 7 bases, with 12 bases between them. This CDR3 comprises 13 residues. The germline gives CDR1 GTSNPN, CDR2 SVGIG (reference sequence). This CDR3 is CAWSLLRGEKLFF. Written as DNA, the CDR3 is TGTGCCTGGAGCCTTCTAAGAGGTGAAAAACTGTTTTTT.

This clonotype was seen a few times. CDR3 nucleotide sequence: TGTGCCAGCAGCTTGGTGGAGGGCTCCGGGGAGCTGTTTTTT. As protein: CASSLVEGSGELFF. V and J are TRBV5-6 and TRBJ2-2; the D gene is possibly TRBD2 (6 bases). The germline CDR1 and CDR2 sequences are SGHDT and YYEEEE. The CDR3 consists of 14 residues. Trimming cost V 0 bases and J 6 bases, with 9 bases left between them.

V usage is TRBV6-2 or TRBV6-3 and J usage is TRBJ2-2; 10 bases fit TRBD2. Germline CDR1 is MNHEY and CDR2 is SVGEGT. The CDR3 loop spans 16 amino acids. With V trimmed by 0 bases and J by 4 bases, 2 bases remained unmatched. The CDR3 sequence: CASSYSLAGVTGELFF. For the CDR3, the DNA is TGTGCCAGCAGTTACTCCCTAGCGGGGGTCACCGGGGAGCTGTTTTTT.

This clonotype has a count of ten or more. The genes are TRBV12-3 or TRBV12-4 and TRBJ2-4; D uncertain. The V end was cut by 4 bases, the J end by 8 bases, with 12 bases between. The CDR3 sequence is 13 residues long. The CDR3 loop is CASSSAMADIQYF. CDR3 sequence (DNA): TGTGCCAGCAGTTCCGCAATGGCAGACATTCAGTACTTC.

The table lists this clonotype with many counts. This chain links TRBV27 with TRBJ1-4, with 8 bases identical to TRBD1. Unmatched junction bases numbered 8, after V lost 4 bases and J lost 7 bases. Per the germline V gene, CDR1 is MNHEY and CDR2 is SMNVEV (reference sequence). The CDR3 totals 15 residues. CDR3 amino acids: CASSSRQGFGEKLFF. The CDR3 DNA follows: TGTGCCAGCAGTTCTCGACAGGGGTTTGGTGAAAAACTGTTTTTT.

The V and J genes are TRBV29-1 and TRBJ2-3; D unresolved. Germline lookup yields CDR1 SQVTM and CDR2 ANQGSEA. The length of the CDR3 is 12 residues. V gave up 6 bases and J gave up 2 bases, with 9 bases separating them. CDR3 bases: TGCAGCGTCAAAGGCTACACAGATACGCAGTATTTT. It translates to CSVKGYTDTQYF.

In this sample, this clonotype turned up a few times. The CDR3 loop is CASSLQGARTIYF. CDR3 nucleotides: TGTGCCAGCAGTCTACAGGGAGCACGCACCATATATTTT. V usage is TRBV28 and J usage is TRBJ1-3, with D perhaps TRBD1 (6 bases). V lost 5 bases and J lost 9, with 14 bases in between. Germline V CDR1 and CDR2: MDHEN, SYDVKM. The CDR3 totals 13 residues.

The chain uses TRBV2 and TRBJ1-6; D ambiguous. V was cut by 0 bases and J by 4 bases, with 4 bases left in between. Germline CDR1 SNHLY, CDR2 FYNNEI. The CDR3 covers 14 residues. CDR3 bases: TGTGCCAGCAGTGAAGCGACTTATAATTCACCCCTCCACTTT. Amino acid sequence: CASSEATYNSPLHF.

At least ten counts were recorded for this clonotype. This chain links TRBV27 with TRBJ2-3; D unresolved. V dropped 7 bases and J dropped 2 bases, with 7 bases sitting between them. The germline V gene encodes CDR1 MNHEY and CDR2 SMNVEV (reference sequence). There are 12 residues in the CDR3. The CDR3 DNA reads TGTGCCAGCAAAACAACCACAGATACGCAGTATTTT. Translating gives CASKTTTDTQYF.

Only a few counts were recorded for this clonotype. The V gene is TRBV28, the J gene TRBJ2-2; tentative D call: TRBD1 (5 bases). The CDR3 has 16 amino acids. Germline V gene lookup returns CDR1 MDHEN and CDR2 SYDVKM. Trimming took off 1 base at V and 5 bases at J, with 14 bases between the two ends. The CDR3 is CASSLLGSGRTGELFF. The DNA for the CDR3 is TGTGCCAGCAGTTTATTGGGCTCAGGGCGGACCGGGGAGCTGTTTTTT.

The genes are TRBV6-5 and TRBJ1-4, with unresolved D. Deletions cut 0 bases from V and 7 bases from J, with 12 bases between. Germline CDR1 MNHEY, CDR2 SVGAGI. This CDR3 has 15 residues. The CDR3 DNA is TGTGCCAGCAGTTACTCGACCGGGGTCGGTGAAAAACTGTTTTTT. Its translation: CASSYSTGVGEKLFF.

The chain uses TRBV4-2 and TRBJ1-2; possible D gene TRBD1, 5 bases. Between the trimmed V and J ends, which lost 1 base and 3 bases, there was a span of 12 bases. The germline V gene encodes CDR1 LGHNA and CDR2 YNFKEQ. The CDR3 consists of 15 residues. CDR3: CASSQVGTGDYGYTF. The CDR3 region has the DNA TGTGCCAGCAGCCAAGTGGGGACGGGAGACTATGGCTACACCTTC.

This clonotype was seen repeatedly, ten times or more. The rearrangement uses TRBV7-9 and TRBJ2-7, with D uncertain. V was pared by 5 bases and J by 0 bases, with 11 bases between. The CDR3 consists of 14 residues. Germline loops: CDR1 SEHNR, CDR2 FQNEAQ (reference sequence). The chain's CDR3 is CASSLAGHSYEQYF. The DNA for the CDR3 is TGTGCCAGCAGCCTCGCAGGTCACTCCTACGAGCAGTACTTC.

The chain joins TRBV28 to TRBJ1-2, with 9 bases identical to TRBD1. V shed 5 bases, J shed 0 bases, and the junction held 7 bases outside the gene matches. This CDR3 comprises 16 residues. CDR1 is MDHEN, CDR2 SYDVKM, per germline. For the CDR3, the DNA is TGTGCCAGCAGTGCTACAGGGGGCTGGTCTAACTATGGCTACACCTTC. As protein: CASSATGGWSNYGYTF.

This clonotype was observed many times. The chain employs TRBV5-1 and TRBJ1-1, with D unclear. The CDR3 loop spans 14 amino acids. The germline V gene encodes CDR1 SGHRS and CDR2 YFSETQ. Trimming took off 4 bases at V and 1 base at J, with 11 bases between the two ends. CDR3 nucleotide sequence: TGCGCCAGCAGCCCCGGCGTGGCGAACACTGAAGCTTTCTTT. It specifies CASSPGVANTEAFF.

The V gene is TRBV20-1, the J gene TRBJ2-7; D call uncertain. The CDR3 runs 13 residues. V lost 5 bases to trimming and J lost 6 bases, with 17 bases between them. The V gene's germline CDR1 is DFQATT and CDR2 SNEGSKA (reference sequence). CDR3: CSAAARAGSEQYF. For the CDR3, the DNA is TGCAGTGCTGCCGCCCGGGCTGGATCCGAGCAGTACTTC.

The table lists this clonotype with a few counts. The J gene is TRBJ1-4, the V gene TRBV12-3 or TRBV12-4, with a possible D match to TRBD1 (5 bases). This CDR3 contains 14 residues. V shed 6 bases and J shed 6 bases, with 14 bases lying between them. The CDR3 DNA reads as TGTGCCAGCAGCCCCGCGGGGGTGGATGAAAAACTGTTTTTT. Its translation is CASSPAGVDEKLFF.

At least ten counts were recorded for this clonotype. The V call is TRBV20-1, the J call TRBJ2-3, with a possible D match to TRBD2 (5 bases). Deletions cut 2 bases from V and 4 bases from J, with 16 bases between. CDR3 length: 15 residues. CDR1 is DFQATT, CDR2 SNEGSKA, per germline (reference sequence). This CDR3 reads CSARSQSGKSDTQYF. The CDR3 DNA reads TGCAGTGCTAGATCTCAATCGGGGAAGTCAGATACGCAGTATTTT.

This clonotype has just a few counts. The chain couples TRBV4-3 to TRBJ2-3; 8 bases match TRBD2. Germline V CDR1 and CDR2: LGHNA, YSLEER. The CDR3 consists of 16 residues. J gave up 6 bases and V 0 bases, and 8 bases lay outside the gene matches. CDR3: CASSQDTRGVGDTQYF. As DNA, the CDR3 is TGCGCCAGCAGCCAAGATACGCGGGGGGTTGGGGATACGCAGTATTTT.

This clonotype was detected ten times or more. The chain is built from TRBV20-1 and TRBJ1-4; D ambiguous. The germline V gene encodes CDR1 DFQATT and CDR2 SNEGSKA (reference sequence). The CDR3 contains 13 residues. The chain's CDR3 is CRASQRAVEKLFF. The CDR3 DNA sequence: TGCAGGGCTTCGCAACGGGCGGTAGAAAAACTGTTTTTT.

This clonotype has a count of ten or more. The chain links TRBV7-3 to TRBJ2-1; 12 positions agree with TRBD2. The CDR3 totals 14 residues. From germline, CDR1 is SGHTA and CDR2 FQGTGA. J gave up 8 bases and V 5 bases, and 4 bases lay outside the gene matches. The CDR3 coding sequence is TGTGCCAGCAGCCTCCTAGCGGGAGGGCATGAGCAGTTCTTC. The encoded protein is CASSLLAGGHEQFF. The full variable domain, its missing parts supplied by reference TRBV7-3 and TRBJ2-1, is GAGVSQTPSNKVTEKGKYVELRCDPISGHTALYWYRQSLGQGPEFLIYFQGTGAADDSGLPNDRFFAVRPEGSVSTLKIQRTERGDSAVYLCASSLLAGGHEQFFGPGTRLTVL.

This clonotype was seen a few times. The chain recombines TRBV28 with TRBJ1-4; D remains unclear. Germline lookup yields CDR1 MDHEN and CDR2 SYDVKM. With 5 bases removed from V and 13 bases from J, the gap between germline ends came to 20 bases. The length of the CDR3 is 14 residues. The CDR3 bases are TGTGCCAGCAGTGCGGCGCACCCGGACCGCCGACTGTTTTTT. It is translated as CASSAAHPDRRLFF. The entire variable domain, with the rest obtained from reference TRBV28 and TRBJ1-4, is as follows: DVKVTQSSRYLVKRTGEKVFLECVQDMDHENMFWYRQDPGLGLRLIYFSYDVKMKEKGDIPEGYSVSREKKERFSLILESASTNQTSMYLCASSAAHPDRRLFFGSGTQLSVL.

The DNA of the CDR3 is TGTGCCTGGAGGGCCTTAGTTGGCGGGGCCAGCTCCTACAATGAGCAGTTCTTC. Protein: CAWRALVGGASSYNEQFF. This rearrangement joins TRBV30 to TRBJ2-1; possible D gene TRBD2, 6 bases. The CDR3 is made up of 18 amino acids. The V and J ends lost 3 bases and 0 bases respectively, with 21 bases between them. Looked up from germline, CDR1 is GTSNPN and CDR2 is SVGIG (reference sequence).

This clonotype was picked up many times. The DNA of the CDR3 is TGCAGTGCCCCGACAGGGGGAAGTGAAAAACTGTTTTTT. This gives the protein CSAPTGGSEKLFF. The rearrangement uses TRBV20-1 and TRBJ1-4; 9 nucleotides line up with TRBD1. The CDR3 covers 13 residues. V gave up 6 bases and J gave up 7 bases; unmatched junction bases: 6. Germline V gene data show CDR1 as DFQATT and CDR2 as SNEGSKA (reference sequence).

This clonotype has at least ten counts. This sequence joins TRBV5-6 and TRBJ2-1; D call uncertain. The V end was cut by 0 bases, the J end by 6 bases, with 10 bases between. This CDR3 has 14 amino acids. Looked up from germline, CDR1 is SGHDT and CDR2 is YYEEEE. The CDR3, as DNA: TGTGCCAGCAGCTTGGGTTTGGCTATCAATGAGCAGTTCTTC. This gives the protein CASSLGLAINEQFF. Full variable domain (missing parts from reference TRBV5-6 and TRBJ2-1): DAGVTQSPTHLIKTRGQQVTLRCSPKSGHDTVSWYQQALGQGPQFIFQYYEEEERQRGNFPDRFSGHQFPNYSSELNVNALLLGDSALYLCASSLGLAINEQFFGPGTRLTVL.